The 10 T cell receptor beta chains reported below all come from one sample, sequenced in a study of T cells after yellow fever vaccination. Using its own MiXCR run on the 5' RACE reads, TCRdb lists one record per CDR3 protein. Counted here are 200,000 to 300,000 distinct CDR3 sequences, 6.5% to 8.5% occurring once; the ten biggest clones make up about 0.85%. The source material was CD4+ T cells sorted from PBMCs, sampled 15 days after the yellow fever booster vaccination. The receptors were gathered from a man younger than 45 who received the YFV17D yellow fever vaccine.

This clonotype has only a few counts. This chain links TRBV12-3 or TRBV12-4 with TRBJ1-4; TRBD1 might be the D (5 bases). The V and J ends lost 2 bases and 3 bases respectively, with 7 bases between them. The CDR3 sequence is 14 residues long. Written as DNA, the CDR3 is TGTGCCAGCAGTTTAAGGGGTGCTAATGAAAAACTGTTTTTT. Translating it yields CASSLRGANEKLFF.

This clonotype has a count of ten or more. This chain's CDR3 is CASSPRDGELFF. The CDR3, as DNA: TGTGCCAGCTCACCACGAGACGGGGAGCTGTTTTTT. J is TRBJ2-2 and V is TRBV18; D call uncertain. Trimming cost V 1 base and J 7 bases, with 4 bases left between them. Germline V CDR1 and CDR2: KGHSH, LQKENI. This CDR3 spans 12 amino acids.

This clonotype came up a few times. The chain recombines TRBV7-7 with TRBJ2-2, with D perhaps matching TRBD2 (6 bases). Trimming left V 2 bases short and J 3 bases short, with 19 bases between. The CDR3 totals 18 residues. Germline values: CDR1 SSHAT, CDR2 FNYEAQ (reference sequence). CDR3 DNA: TGTGCCAGCAGCTTAAAATGGGTTGGAGGGATCGACACCGGGGAGCTGTTTTTT. Encoded protein: CASSLKWVGGIDTGELFF. The entire variable domain, with the rest obtained from reference TRBV7-7 and TRBJ2-2, is as follows: GAGVSQSPRYKVTKRGQDVTLRCDPISSHATLYWYQQALGQGPEFLTYFNYEAQPDKSGLPSDRFSAERPEGSISTLTIQRTEQRDSAMYRCASSLKWVGGIDTGELFFGEGSRLTVL.

This rearrangement joins TRBV12-2 to TRBJ1-5; TRBD1 is the table's D call and was not checked against the DNA. TRBV12-2 is given as a pseudogene. CDR3 length: 15 residues. This chain's CDR3 is CASRLRTGRNQPQHF. The CDR3 DNA sequence: TGTGCAAGTCGCTTGAGGACAGGGCGCAATCAGCCCCAGCATTTT.

The chain joins TRBV4-1 to TRBJ1-2; tentatively, D is TRBD1 (5 bases). V was clipped by 0 bases and J by 3 bases, with 11 bases between them. Germline V CDR1 and CDR2: MGHRA, YSYEKL. The CDR3 consists of 15 residues. In DNA form, the CDR3 reads TGCGCCAGCAGCCAAGAAGGCAGGGCCTACTATGGCTACACCTTC. This gives the protein CASSQEGRAYYGYTF.

The chain recombines TRBV7-9 with TRBJ2-7; TRBD1 agrees at 9 bases. The CDR3 consists of 15 residues. The germline gives CDR1 SEHNR, CDR2 FQNEAQ (reference sequence). Germline trimming cut 5 bases from V and 0 bases from J; bases unmatched to any gene: 5. The CDR3 bases are TGTGCCAGCAGCCCTCGGACAGGGGACTCCTACGAGCAGTACTTC. This gives the protein CASSPRTGDSYEQYF.

This clonotype showed up many times. The J gene is TRBJ2-1, the V gene TRBV29-1, with 8 bases aligning to TRBD1. The CDR3 has 13 amino acids. The V and J ends lost 7 bases and 12 bases, in that order; junction bases with no gene match: 14. Germline-derived CDR1 and CDR2 are SQVTM and ANQGSEA. The CDR3: CSGQTGDFDGQFF. DNA of the CDR3: TGCAGCGGCCAGACAGGGGATTTTGATGGGCAGTTCTTC.

This clonotype has at least ten counts. The rearrangement joins TRBV15 to TRBJ2-5; D gene ambiguous. Germline V gene lookup returns CDR1 LNHNV and CDR2 YYDKDF (reference sequence). The CDR3 runs to 13 residues. V shed 5 bases and J shed 5 bases, with 12 bases lying between them. CDR3 coding DNA: TGTGCCACCAGCCTGGAGCTTGGGGAGACCCAGTACTTC. Amino acid sequence: CATSLELGETQYF.

The sample holds a few counts of this clonotype. The chain recombines TRBV18 with TRBJ1-1; no clear D gene. Germline V gene lookup returns CDR1 KGHSH and CDR2 LQKENI. V was shortened by 6 bases and J by 2 bases, with 16 bases between the two germline ends. CDR3 length equals 15 residues. As DNA, the CDR3 is TGTGCCAGCTCCCCCGTAATCCCACTTAACACTGAAGCTTTCTTT. Its protein product is CASSPVIPLNTEAFF. Drawing the rest from reference TRBV18 and TRBJ1-1, the complete variable domain is NAGVMQNPRHLVRRRGQEARLRCSPMKGHSHVYWYRQLPEEGLKFMVYLQKENIIDESGMPKERFSAEFPKEGPSILRIQQVVRGDSAAYFCASSPVIPLNTEAFFGQGTRLTVV.

The V and J genes are TRBV5-1 and TRBJ2-3; 13 bases are a match to TRBD2. CDR1 and CDR2 (germline): SGHRS, YFSETQ. The CDR3 runs 15 residues. The V and J ends lost 4 bases and 2 bases, in that order; junction bases with no gene match: 1. The CDR3 loop reads CASSGTSGNTDTQYF. The CDR3 DNA is TGCGCCAGCAGCGGGACTAGCGGGAACACAGATACGCAGTATTTT.